This is a list of T cell receptor beta chains from one sample in a study of brain T cells in children with intractable seizures. Here immunoSEQ multiplex PCR was the method, and the copy in TCRdb shows in-frame clones only, minus some. The profile covers roughly 8,700 clones, with 69% appearing a single time and roughly 18% taken by the ten largest. Sample: resected brain tissue, taken at surgery. The receptors were gathered from a girl aged 2-10 years with tuberous sclerosis and intractable seizures. CDR3s include the opening cysteine and the closing phenylalanine or tryptophan. A D gene is named only where the DNA matches it firmly. For some rows the clone size is stated as once, few or many, or as a class when expanded; others skip it.

CDR3aa | CDR3nt | j_gene | v_gene | abundance | d_gene | len
CASSLGEPSGNTIYF | TGCGCCAGCAGCTTGGGGGAACCCTCTGGAAACACCATATATTTT | TRBJ1-3 | TRBV5-1 | few | . | 15
CASSLGQGYNSPLHF | TGCGCCAGCAGCTTGGGACAGGGCTATAATTCACCCCTCCACTTT | TRBJ1-6 | TRBV5-1 | . | TRBD1 | 15
CASSQDLGTSRKTQYF | TGTGCCAGCAGCCAAGATTTGGGGACTAGCCGAAAGACCCAGTACTTC | TRBJ2-5 | TRBV4-2 | . | TRBD2 | 16
CASSRQGRETQYF | TGTGCCAGCAGCCGACAGGGACGGGAGACCCAGTACTTC | TRBJ2-5 | TRBV12-3/TRBV12-4 | medium-sized | TRBD1 | 13
CASSHGRGRTSYNSPLHF | TGCGCCAGCAGTCATGGGAGGGGCAGGACCTCCTATAATTCACCCCTCCACTTT | TRBJ1-6 | TRBV23-1 | . | . | 18
CASSQGGNYGYTF | TGTGCCAGCAGCCAAGGGGGAAACTATGGCTACACCTTC | TRBJ1-2 | TRBV4-2 | . | . | 13
CASSLGGSSGANVLTF | TGCGCCAGCAGCTTGGGGGGGAGCTCTGGGGCCAACGTCCTGACTTTC | TRBJ2-6 | TRBV5-1 | . | . | 16
CASSFPGANTGELFF | TGTGCCAGCAGCTTTCCAGGGGCGAACACCGGGGAGCTGTTTTTT | TRBJ2-2 | TRBV5-4 | . | . | 15
CASSLKPPLDTQYF | TGTGCCAGCAGCCTTAAGCCGCCTCTAGATACGCAGTATTTT | TRBJ2-3 | TRBV7-3 | . | . | 14
CASSPPVGSHGYTF | TGTGCCAGCAGCCCGCCTGTAGGTTCGCATGGCTACACCTTC | TRBJ1-2 | TRBV4-2 | . | . | 14
CASRRTVNTEAFF | TGTGCCAGCAGAAGGACAGTGAACACTGAAGCTTTCTTT | TRBJ1-1 | TRBV6-5 | . | . | 13
CASSLGVRLAFF | TGTGCCAGCAGCTTAGGGGTTAGGTTAGCTTTCTTT | TRBJ1-1 | TRBV7-9 | few | . | 12
CASSYSPGQVSIMEFF | TGTGCCAGCAGTTACTCCCCGGGACAGGTTTCAATAATGGAGTTCTTC | TRBJ2-1 | TRBV6-5 | . | TRBD1 | 16
CASSLNSRGGSDTQYF | TGTGCCAGCAGCTTAAACTCGCGGGGGGGTTCAGATACGCAGTATTTT | TRBJ2-3 | TRBV7-3 | . | TRBD2 | 16
CASSPTGVGGVYNEQFF | TGTGCCAGCAGCCCGACAGGGGTGGGGGGGGTCTACAATGAGCAGTTCTTC | TRBJ2-1 | TRBV7-3 | once | . | 17
CASSQDQDSGAQETQYF | TGTGCCAGCAGCCAAGATCAGGATAGCGGGGCTCAAGAGACCCAGTACTTC | TRBJ2-5 | TRBV3-1/TRBV3-2 | . | TRBD2 | 17
CASSLSGQFNQPQHF | TGTGCCAGCAGCTTGTCGGGACAGTTCAATCAGCCCCAGCATTTT | TRBJ1-5 | TRBV5-6 | few | TRBD1 | 15
CASSYSNAENTEAFF | TGTGCCAGCAGTTACTCGAACGCGGAGAACACTGAAGCTTTCTTT | TRBJ1-1 | TRBV6-5 | few | . | 15
CASSPMGLAGGPGEQFF | TGTGCCAGCAGCCCGATGGGACTAGCGGGGGGGCCTGGGGAGCAGTTCTTC | TRBJ2-1 | TRBV9 | once | TRBD2 | 17
CASSQEWGQGEKLFF | TGCGCCAGCAGCCAAGAGTGGGGACAGGGGGAAAAACTGTTTTTT | TRBJ1-4 | TRBV4-1 | . | TRBD1 | 15
CASSPILGETQYF | TGTGCCAGCAGCCCAATATTGGGAGAGACCCAGTACTTC | TRBJ2-5 | TRBV12-3/TRBV12-4 | . | . | 13
CASSFSTDTQYF | TGTGCCAGCAGTTTCTCCACAGATACGCAGTATTTT | TRBJ2-3 | TRBV12-3/TRBV12-4 | few | . | 12
CATSDLPRGETQYF | TGTGCCACCAGTGATTTACCCAGGGGAGAGACCCAGTACTTC | TRBJ2-5 | TRBV24-1 | . | . | 14
CASSSESKDVSNQPQHF | TGTGCCAGCAGCTCCGAAAGTAAGGACGTGAGCAATCAGCCCCAGCATTTT | TRBJ1-5 | TRBV5-5 | . | . | 17
CASSLEGDTQYF | TGTGCCAGCAGCTTGGAAGGCGATACGCAGTATTTT | TRBJ2-3 | TRBV5-6 | . | . | 12
CASSYLAGGINEQFF | TGTGCCAGCAGTTACTTAGCGGGGGGGATAAATGAGCAGTTCTTC | TRBJ2-1 | TRBV2 | . | TRBD2 | 15
CAWSDGQPNTEAFF | TGTGCCTGGAGTGACGGACAGCCGAACACTGAAGCTTTCTTT | TRBJ1-1 | TRBV30 | medium-sized | . | 14
CASSGHQNTGELFF | TGTGCCAGCAGTGGTCACCAGAACACCGGGGAGCTGTTTTTT | TRBJ2-2 | TRBV2 | . | . | 14
CASSQGASNTEAFF | TGTGCCAGCAGCCAGGGGGCCTCTAACACTGAAGCTTTCTTT | TRBJ1-1 | TRBV7-3 | . | TRBD1 | 14
CASSWRVGQGQETQYF | TGTGCCAGCAGCTGGAGGGTCGGACAGGGCCAAGAGACCCAGTACTTC | TRBJ2-5 | TRBV5-6 | few | TRBD1 | 16
CSVELAGGIGTQYF | TGCAGCGTTGAACTAGCGGGGGGGATTGGGACCCAGTACTTC | TRBJ2-5 | TRBV29-1 | medium-sized | TRBD2 | 14
CASSLGDLSSYNSPLHF | TGCGCCAGCAGCTTGGGGGACCTGAGCTCCTATAATTCACCCCTCCACTTT | TRBJ1-6 | TRBV5-1 | few | . | 17
CAISEDRGTGPTTEAFF | TGTGCCATCAGTGAGGATAGGGGGACAGGGCCCACCACTGAAGCTTTCTTT | TRBJ1-1 | TRBV10-3 | . | TRBD1 | 17
CATSRDRAGYQPQHF | TGTGCCACCAGCAGAGACAGGGCAGGCTATCAGCCCCAGCATTTT | TRBJ1-5 | TRBV15 | . | . | 15
CASSYGARSGYTF | TGCGCCAGCAGCTACGGGGCGCGGTCCGGCTACACCTTC | TRBJ1-2 | TRBV5-1 | medium-sized | . | 13
CASSLGQGGDTQYF | TGTGCCAGCAGCTTAGGGCAGGGGGGGGATACGCAGTATTTT | TRBJ2-3 | TRBV11-2 | . | . | 14
CASSQGDGHQFGSPLHF | TGCGCCAGCAGCCAAGGGGACGGTCATCAATTCGGTTCACCCCTCCACTTT | TRBJ1-6 | TRBV4-1 | . | . | 17
CASSGTGNYGYTF | TGTGCCAGCAGTGGGACAGGAAACTATGGCTACACCTTC | TRBJ1-2 | TRBV2 | . | TRBD1 | 13
CASSVGGATPFSGNTIYF | TGTGCCAGCAGCGTAGGGGGGGCGACCCCATTCTCAGGAAACACCATATATTTT | TRBJ1-3 | TRBV9 | . | . | 18
CASSLRNSGGYNTGELFF | TGCGCCAGCAGCTTGCGCAATAGCGGGGGCTATAACACCGGGGAGCTGTTTTTT | TRBJ2-2 | TRBV5-1 | large | TRBD2 | 18
CASSISGSTDTQYF | TGTGCCAGTAGTATCTCCGGGTCCACAGATACGCAGTATTTT | TRBJ2-3 | TRBV19 | . | . | 14
CASSLSDQNTEAFF | TGTGCCAGCAGCCTATCCGATCAGAACACTGAAGCTTTCTTT | TRBJ1-1 | TRBV7-9 | . | . | 14
CSATVSNTEAFF | TGCAGCGCGACAGTTTCGAACACTGAAGCTTTCTTT | TRBJ1-1 | TRBV29-1 | . | . | 12
CASSPTEMNTEAFF | TGTGCCAGCTCACCAACAGAGATGAACACTGAAGCTTTCTTT | TRBJ1-1 | TRBV18 | . | . | 14
CASSVETVSSYEQYF | TGTGCCAGCAGTGTAGAGACAGTGAGCTCCTACGAGCAGTACTTC | TRBJ2-7 | TRBV2 | once | . | 15
CASSYSLLEGGGRDTQYF | TGTGCCAGCAGTTACTCGCTGTTGGAGGGGGGGGGCCGAGATACGCAGTATTTT | TRBJ2-3 | TRBV6-2/TRBV6-3 | . | . | 18
CASSRLRRGTDTQYF | TGTGCCAGTAGTAGACTCCGGAGGGGTACAGATACGCAGTATTTT | TRBJ2-3 | TRBV19 | . | . | 15
CAKERDRGGSEQYF | TGTGCCAAGGAGAGAGACAGGGGAGGTAGCGAGCAGTACTTC | TRBJ2-7 | TRBV2 | . | TRBD1 | 14
CASGERQYGYTF | TGTGCCAGTGGAGAGAGGCAATATGGCTACACCTTC | TRBJ1-2 | TRBV19 | . | . | 12
CASTPGADTDTQYF | TGTGCCAGCACGCCCGGGGCCGATACAGATACGCAGTATTTT | TRBJ2-3 | TRBV2 | . | . | 14
CASSPPGGKETQYF | TGTGCCAGCTCACCACCGGGGGGAAAAGAGACCCAGTACTTC | TRBJ2-5 | TRBV18 | . | . | 14